This T cell receptor beta chain was profiled in a study of blood T cell repertoires in COVID-19 (dated by TCRdb to about 2020). About the full investigation: Samples covering the acute and convalescent phases of COVID-19 were provided by collaborators in the United States, Italy and Spain. The prospective study material was composed of cDNA or gDNA derived from T cells, B-cell-depleted T cells, or PBMCs. Deeply sampled blood TCRbeta repertoires from subjects exposed to, actively infected with, or recovered from COVID-19 were included in the dataset. The repertoires were released in a freely available public database meant as a resource for research on the immune response to SARS-CoV-2. Samples came from the ongoing ImmuneRACE study (first 160 participants) plus 1,254 subjects from 6 global collaborators. A de-identified subject ID, COVID-19 status, age in years and sex were almost always included in the sample metadata. Where available, HLA class I and class II types were obtained from metadata supplied by the sample provider rather than from assay-based typing.

Relative to germline, V is missing 7 bases and J is missing 0 bases, with 5 bases of the junction outside any gene match. CDR1 and CDR2 were assigned from the germline V gene as SQVTM and ANQGSEA. The CDR3 runs 14 amino acids, cysteine and phenylalanine included. The CDR3 DNA has 42 bases and is translated from base 1. TCRbeta CDR3 regions were amplified from genomic DNA using the immunoSEQ Assay, a bias-controlled multiplex PCR. Processing in the source paper ran as follows. Nucleated cell counts per sample were estimated from amplification of reference gene primers within the assay. To quantify the absolute abundance of each unique TCRbeta CDR3 rearrangement, sequence reads were collapsed and filtered. Productive Simpson clonality was computed per sample as the square root of Simpson's diversity index over productive rearrangements. TCRdb obtained this table from immuneACCESS and retained in-frame rearrangements with V and J assigned. These tables miss some clones; where compared with another copy, unresolved V genes account for less than half of the shortfall, and the remainder is unexplained. V and J calls and clone size are copied from that table; D and trimming were computed from the DNA. This sample has 35,000 to 50,000 clones in its table, and around 76% of those were observed once. Clones ranked in the top ten supply over 25% of the sample.

Each collaborating institution followed its own protocols to collect whole blood in K2EDTA tubes. For TCRbeta analysis, collaborator samples were shipped as frozen whole blood, as isolated PBMCs, or as DNA extracted from either sample type. Points the paper makes about the study in general: The amount of clinical and demographic metadata varied by source and participant and was provided uncurated.

In the case of this clone: Its specific antigen is unknown. Base qualities are not provided; no much larger clone lies one nucleotide away.

Source material: peripheral blood. This receptor chain uses TRBV29-1 and TRBJ2-2; 7 junctional bases match TRBD2. The receptor was derived from a man older than 75 with acute or convalescent COVID-19. The DNA reads TGCAGCGGCCGGGAGGCGGCGAACACCGGGGAGCTGTTTTTT. This is translated as CSGREAANTGELFF.